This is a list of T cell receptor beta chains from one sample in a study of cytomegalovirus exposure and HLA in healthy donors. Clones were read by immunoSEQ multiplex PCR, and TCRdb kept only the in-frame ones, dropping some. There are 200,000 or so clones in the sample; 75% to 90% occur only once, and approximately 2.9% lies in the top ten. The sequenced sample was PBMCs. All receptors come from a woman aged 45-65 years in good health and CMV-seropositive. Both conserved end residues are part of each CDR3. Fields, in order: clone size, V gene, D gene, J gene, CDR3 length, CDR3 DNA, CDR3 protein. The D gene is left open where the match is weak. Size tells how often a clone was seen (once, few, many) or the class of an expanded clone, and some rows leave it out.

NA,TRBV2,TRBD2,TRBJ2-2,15,TGTGCCCCCTCCGCGGTAGCGGGGGGGCCCGGGGAGCTGTTTTTT,CAPSAVAGGPGELFF
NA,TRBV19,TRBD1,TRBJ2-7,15,TGTGCCAGTAGTATTACCCGGACAGGGGGATACGAGCAGTACTTC,CASSITRTGGYEQYF
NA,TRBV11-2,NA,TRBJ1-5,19,TGTGCCAGCAGCTTTTTCTTCAGCGGGGTAACCCCCACAGATCAGCCCCAGCATTTT,CASSFFFSGVTPTDQPQHF
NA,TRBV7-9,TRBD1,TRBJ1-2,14,TGTGCCAGCAGCACAGTGGACAGGGCCTATGGCTACACCTTC,CASSTVDRAYGYTF
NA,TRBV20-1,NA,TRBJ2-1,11,TGCAGTGTCGCGGATTACAATGAGCAGTTCTTC,CSVADYNEQFF
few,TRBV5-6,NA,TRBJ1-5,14,TGTGCCAGCAGCTTGAGGCAGGCAGGTCAGCCCCAGCATTTT,CASSLRQAGQPQHF
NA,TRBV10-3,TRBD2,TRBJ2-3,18,TGTGCCATCAGTGAGTCGGATGGTAGCGGGGGGGCTGGAGATACGCAGTATTTT,CAISESDGSGGAGDTQYF
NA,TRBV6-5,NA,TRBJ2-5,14,TGTGCCAGCAGTTACTCGGCGGGAAGAGAGACCCAGTACTTC,CASSYSAGRETQYF
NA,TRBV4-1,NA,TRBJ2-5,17,TGCGCCAGCAGCCAAGAAGGAAATTGGAGGGTCCGGGAGACCCAGTACTTC,CASSQEGNWRVRETQYF
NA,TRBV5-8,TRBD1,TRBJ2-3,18,TGTGCCAGCAGCTTGGGGGTGACAGGGGGCGCCGGCACAGATACGCAGTATTTT,CASSLGVTGGAGTDTQYF
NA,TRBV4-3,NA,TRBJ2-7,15,TGCGCCAGCAGTGAGGATAGCACGGGAGTCTACGAGCAGTACTTC,CASSEDSTGVYEQYF
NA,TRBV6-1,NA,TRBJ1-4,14,TGTGCCAGCAATTTCGGACAGCGTAATGAAAAACTGTTTTTT,CASNFGQRNEKLFF
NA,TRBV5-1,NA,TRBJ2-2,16,TGCGCCAGCAGCTCTTTCGGCGGGGCGAACACCGGGGAGCTGTTTTTT,CASSSFGGANTGELFF
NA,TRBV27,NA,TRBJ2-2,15,TGTGCCAGCAGTCCTGTCGGCGGGTTCACCGGGGAGCTGTTTTTT,CASSPVGGFTGELFF
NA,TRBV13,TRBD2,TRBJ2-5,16,TGTGCCAGCAGCCCGGTATCGGGGGGGCTCTCAGAGACCCAGTACTTC,CASSPVSGGLSETQYF
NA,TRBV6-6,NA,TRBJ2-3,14,TGTGCCAGCAGTGGGAGGACGGTCGCAAATACGCAGTATTTT,CASSGRTVANTQYF
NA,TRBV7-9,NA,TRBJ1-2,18,TGTGCCAGCAGCTTAGAGGGGGTAAGGACAGCTACTAACTATGGCTACACCTTC,CASSLEGVRTATNYGYTF
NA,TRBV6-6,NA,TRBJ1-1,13,TGTGCCAGCAGCCAAACACGTGGCACTGAAGCTTTCTTT,CASSQTRGTEAFF
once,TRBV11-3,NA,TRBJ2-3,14,TGTGCCAGCAGCGGACAGACACAAGGAGATACGCAGTATTTT,CASSGQTQGDTQYF
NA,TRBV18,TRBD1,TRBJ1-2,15,TGTGCCAGCTCACCACTTGACAGGGCGAGCTATGGCTACACCTTC,CASSPLDRASYGYTF
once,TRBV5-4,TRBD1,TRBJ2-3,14,TGTGCCAGCAGCGTGGACAGGGGGGCAGATACGCAGTATTTT,CASSVDRGADTQYF
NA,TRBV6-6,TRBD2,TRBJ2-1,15,TGTGCCAGCAGTCCCCGACTAGCGGGGGCGGGTGAGCAGTTCTTC,CASSPRLAGAGEQFF
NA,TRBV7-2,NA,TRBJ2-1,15,TGTGCCAGCAGCCTCGGAGGACGGGGCTACAATGAGCAGTTCTTC,CASSLGGRGYNEQFF
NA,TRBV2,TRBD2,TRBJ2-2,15,TGTGCCAGCACCTCAGGACTAGCCAGGACCGGGGAGCTGTTTTTT,CASTSGLARTGELFF
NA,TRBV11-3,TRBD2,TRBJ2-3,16,TGTGCCAGCAGCGCCGGGACTAGCCACCAGGGAAATACGCAGTATTTT,CASSAGTSHQGNTQYF
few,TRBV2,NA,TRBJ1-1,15,TGTGCCAGCAGTGAACAGGGGATTCGGAACACTGAAGCTTTCTTT,CASSEQGIRNTEAFF
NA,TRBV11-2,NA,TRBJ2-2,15,TGTGCCAGCAGCTTATCCTTGAGGGATACCGGGGAGCTGTTTTTT,CASSLSLRDTGELFF
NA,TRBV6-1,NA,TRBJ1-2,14,TGTGCCAGCAGTGAAAGTTGGACAGTAAAAGGCTACACCTTC,CASSESWTVKGYTF
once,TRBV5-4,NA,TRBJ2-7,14,TGTGCCAGCAGCTCTAGCCCCGGGGTTGGCGAGCAGTACTTC,CASSSSPGVGEQYF